These 10 T cell receptor beta chains came from one sample sequenced in a study of shared clonotypes between healthy human individuals. Libraries were prepared by immunoSEQ multiplex PCR; TCRdb keeps only in-frame clonotypes and omits some of them. Among roughly 2 million clones listed, over 85% were seen once. The sample consisted of naive CD4+ T cells sorted from blood. Subset noted: CD45RA+ positively selected. The source is a man younger than 35 in good health.

The rearrangement links TRBV20-1 to TRBJ2-5; D perhaps matches TRBD2 (6 bases). This CDR3 contains 11 residues. Looked up from germline, CDR1 is DFQATT and CDR2 is SNEGSKA (reference sequence). The ends were cut back, 8 bases at V and 5 bases at J, with 12 bases in the middle. The DNA for the CDR3 is TGCAGTTGGGGACTGGGGGAGACCCAGTACTTC. Protein sequence: CSWGLGETQYF.

CDR3 nucleotide sequence: TGTGCCTGGAGGCTCGGGGGCGGTGGCTACACCTTC. Translating gives CAWRLGGGGYTF. The rearrangement links TRBV30 to TRBJ1-2, with D perhaps matching TRBD1 (6 bases). V lost 3 bases to trimming and J lost 7 bases, with 12 bases between them. The CDR3 totals 12 residues. Germline V gives CDR1 GTSNPN, CDR2 SVGIG (reference sequence).

The chain couples TRBV18 to TRBJ2-7, with 7 positions matching TRBD2. This CDR3 spans 14 amino acids. Trimming took 5 bases from V and 5 from J; bases not matched to a gene: 9. CDR1 and CDR2 (germline): KGHSH, LQKENI. In DNA form, the CDR3 reads TGTGCCAGCTCATCAAGGACTAGTTCTGACGAGCAGTACTTC. Its translation is CASSSRTSSDEQYF.

This chain uses TRBV6-1 with TRBJ2-5, with 10 bases identical to TRBD1. The CDR3 spans 15 residues. Germline loops: CDR1 MNHNS, CDR2 SASEGT. V trimming: 6 bases; J trimming: 2 bases; junction bases outside the gene matches: 6. Written as DNA, the CDR3 is TGTGCCAGCAGCCAACCGGGACAGGGGCAAGAGACCCAGTACTTC. Its translation: CASSQPGQGQETQYF.

The chain links TRBV6-5 to TRBJ1-6; D perhaps matches TRBD1 (6 bases). The CDR3 extends over 13 amino acids. Germline CDR1 MNHEY, CDR2 SVGAGI. The germline V and J ends were trimmed by 8 bases and 10 bases, with 15 bases remaining between them. CDR3 in DNA: TGTGCCAGCCGCCTGAAGGGGGGGTCACCCCTCCACTTT. Protein product: CASRLKGGSPLHF.

Notes on this clone: This CDR3 is also generated by other DNA sequences in the sample. V usage is TRBV9 and J usage is TRBJ1-1; no clear D gene. Per the germline V gene, CDR1 is SGDLS and CDR2 is YYNGEE. V shed 2 bases and J shed 0 bases, with 5 bases lying between them. The CDR3 consists of 13 residues. CDR3 amino acids: CASSVDVNTEAFF. In DNA, the CDR3 is TGTGCCAGCAGCGTTGATGTGAACACTGAAGCTTTCTTT.

The genes are TRBV6-1 and TRBJ1-5, with 7 bases matching TRBD1. The CDR3 length is 14 residues. J was trimmed by 9 bases and V by 2 bases; bases with no gene match: 7. Germline CDR1 and CDR2: MNHNS and SASEGT. This CDR3 is CASSETGVLGPQHF. CDR3 bases: TGTGCCAGCAGTGAAACAGGGGTGCTAGGGCCCCAGCATTTT.

The chain combines TRBV2 with TRBJ2-3, with 11 nucleotides matching TRBD2. This CDR3 is 15 amino acids long. The germline V gene encodes CDR1 SNHLY and CDR2 FYNNEI. With V trimmed by 2 bases and J by 8 bases, 6 bases remained unmatched. The DNA of the CDR3 is TGTGCCAGCAGTGAATTAGCGGGGGGGCCGGGTACGCAGTATTTT. Translated: CASSELAGGPGTQYF.

This rearrangement joins TRBV5-6 to TRBJ2-7; TRBD1 is a possible D gene (5 bases). This CDR3 spans 14 amino acids. V was shortened by 1 base and J by 2 bases, with 10 bases between the two germline ends. Germline V gene data show CDR1 as SGHDT and CDR2 as YYEEEE. The CDR3 DNA sequence: TGTGCCAGCAGCTTGTTTCCAGGGACCTACGAGCAGTACTTC. The encoded protein is CASSLFPGTYEQYF.

This clone was picked up one time. The chain links TRBV5-4 to TRBJ2-5; 10 nucleotides align to TRBD1. The J segment lost 4 bases and the V segment lost 4 bases, leaving 7 bases of the junction unmatched. CDR1 and CDR2 from the germline V gene are SGHNT and YYREEE (reference sequence). This CDR3 region has 15 residues. CDR3 sequence (DNA): TGTGCCAGCAGCGCAGACAGGGGGCGCCCAGAGACCCAGTACTTC. It translates to CASSADRGRPETQYF.